This entry is about one T cell receptor beta chain. Per the germline V gene, CDR1 is SGHAT and CDR2 is FQNNGV. The CDR3 totals 16 residues. V lost 5 bases and J 5 bases, leaving 21 bases between the germline ends. This specimen belongs to a study of control samples from healthy donors and cancer patients. Sequenced by immunoSEQ multiplex PCR; TCRdb stores in-frame clones only, minus some. The sample shows roughly 76,000 clones, more than 85% of them seen only once. Material: PBMCs. The V and J genes are TRBV11-2 and TRBJ1-1, with a weak D call TRBD1 (6 bases). The source is a woman between 40 and 55 years old with lung cancer. CDR3 protein: CASSPPSRGAGTEAFF. The DNA for the CDR3 is TGTGCCAGCAGCCCCCCCTCCCGGGGGGCAGGAACTGAAGCTTTCTTT.